Below, 25 T cell receptor beta chains from the same sample are listed, as sequenced in a study of graft-versus-host responses after intestinal transplantation. Sequencing was performed with immunoSEQ multiplex PCR; in TCRdb, only in-frame clones are kept and a portion is missing. The sample lists more than 70,000 clones; around 90% were seen once. What these receptors recognize is not known. The specimen was unstimulated CD8+ T cells sorted from spleen or lymph node cells, collected before transplant. Receptors were obtained from a human donor who was the organ donor for an intestinal transplant.

The chain couples TRBV28 to TRBJ1-5; TRBD1 might be the D (6 bases). CDR1 and CDR2 (germline): MDHEN, SYDVKM. The ends were cut back, 6 bases at V and 3 bases at J, with 15 bases in the middle. The CDR3 consists of 15 residues. This chain's CDR3 is CASSQDTGFNQPQHF. In nucleotides, the CDR3 is TGTGCCAGCAGCCAAGACACAGGGTTCAATCAGCCCCAGCATTTT.

This rearrangement joins TRBV9 to TRBJ2-2; 11 bases fit TRBD1. This CDR3 contains 16 residues. Germline CDR1 SGDLS, CDR2 YYNGEE. V lost 0 bases, J lost 5 bases, and 3 bases stayed unmatched. The CDR3, as DNA: TGTGCCAGCAGCGTAGCTGGGACAGGGGGTACCGGGGAGCTGTTTTTT. Translation: CASSVAGTGGTGELFF.

This clone was detected only a few times. CDR3 DNA: TGTGCCAGCAGCTCTATGGTGAGTGAGCAGTTCTTC. Translated, it gives CASSSMVSEQFF. The chain carries TRBV5-6 and TRBJ2-1, with D unresolved. V lost 3 bases and J lost 9, with 10 bases in between. There are 12 residues in the CDR3. Germline CDR1 and CDR2: SGHDT and YYEEEE.

CDR3 sequence (DNA): TGTGCCAGCAGTTTACTGGGGACAGGAACCTACGAGCAGTACTTC. It specifies CASSLLGTGTYEQYF. The genes are TRBV27 and TRBJ2-7; 8 nucleotides match TRBD1. The V gene's germline CDR1 is MNHEY and CDR2 SMNVEV (reference sequence). Trimming removed 2 bases from V and 2 bases from J; junction bases left unmatched: 5. The CDR3 totals 15 residues.

The chain carries TRBV6-6 and TRBJ1-2; 11 nucleotides match TRBD1. Germline values: CDR1 MNHNY, CDR2 SVGAGI (reference sequence). V was clipped by 1 base and J by 4 bases; unmatched bases: 2. This CDR3 has 15 residues. CDR3 loop: CASSYWDRGTYGYTF. CDR3 bases: TGTGCCAGCAGTTACTGGGACAGGGGGACCTATGGCTACACCTTC.

V usage is TRBV9 and J usage is TRBJ2-1; no definite D call. Trimming stripped 3 bases from V and 6 bases from J, with 16 bases between. The CDR3 has 15 amino acids. Per the germline V gene, CDR1 is SGDLS and CDR2 is YYNGEE. The CDR3 DNA is TGTGCCAGCAGCGCTAGATTGAGTACGGCCAATGAGCAGTTCTTC. Translated: CASSARLSTANEQFF.

This chain uses TRBV9 with TRBJ2-2; D may be TRBD2 (6 bases). Trimming pared 3 bases from V and 6 bases from J, leaving 27 bases between. This CDR3 spans 19 amino acids. Germline V gives CDR1 SGDLS, CDR2 YYNGEE. CDR3 residues: CASSADPLRRRGRAGELFF. For the CDR3, the DNA is TGTGCCAGCAGCGCGGACCCTTTACGGAGGCGGGGACGGGCCGGGGAGCTGTTTTTT.

This sequence joins TRBV6-4 and TRBJ1-1, with D perhaps matching TRBD1 (5 bases). V was pared by 6 bases and J by 1 base, with 9 bases between. CDR1 and CDR2 (germline): MRHNA, SNTAGT. This CDR3 contains 13 residues. The CDR3 region is CASRRTQNTEAFF. CDR3 sequence (DNA): TGTGCCAGCAGACGGACACAGAACACTGAAGCTTTCTTT.

This clone was counted a single time. V and J are TRBV2 and TRBJ2-3, with 7 bases lining up with TRBD1. V lost 4 bases to trimming and J lost 4 bases; unmatched junction nucleotides: 8. Germline CDR1 is SNHLY and CDR2 is FYNNEI. The CDR3 is made up of 15 amino acids. CDR3 coding DNA: TGTGCCAGCAGTGTGGGGGAAACAGGGGCAGATACGCAGTATTTT. Translating it yields CASSVGETGADTQYF. Complete variable domain (other parts from reference TRBV2 and TRBJ2-3): EPEVTQTPSHQVTQMGQEVILRCVPISNHLYFYWYRQILGQKVEFLVSFYNNEISEKSEIFDDQFSVERPDGSNFTLKIRSTKLEDSAMYFCASSVGETGADTQYFGPGTRLTVL.

The rearrangement joins TRBV4-1 to TRBJ2-7, with D perhaps matching TRBD2 (5 bases). The ends were cut back, 1 base at V and 7 bases at J, with 8 bases in the middle. This CDR3 comprises 12 residues. Germline V CDR1 and CDR2: MGHRA, YSYEKL. In DNA form, the CDR3 reads TGCGCCAGCAGCCAAGTAAGCGGTGAGCAGTACTTC. This codes for CASSQVSGEQYF.

The V and J genes are TRBV7-9 and TRBJ2-5; D perhaps matches TRBD1 (5 bases). The CDR3 spans 15 residues. V lost 5 bases and J lost 1, with 14 bases in between. Germline CDR1 and CDR2: SEHNR and FQNEAQ (reference sequence). The CDR3 region has the DNA TGTGCCAGCAGCCCCCACGGGCAGGGCCAAGAGACCCAGTACTTC. As protein: CASSPHGQGQETQYF.

The chain joins TRBV4-2 to TRBJ2-1, with D possibly TRBD2 on 7 matching bases. The CDR3 is made up of 18 amino acids. With 4 bases removed from V and 5 bases from J, the gap between germline ends came to 24 bases. Germline V gene data show CDR1 as LGHNA and CDR2 as YNFKEQ. As DNA, the CDR3 is TGTGCCAGCAGCCTCCGCACCGGGGGGCTTTCCGGGGACAATGAGCAGTTCTTC. It specifies CASSLRTGGLSGDNEQFF.

The rearrangement uses TRBV7-2 and TRBJ2-7; 8 positions match TRBD2. J was trimmed by 0 bases and V by 5 bases; bases with no gene match: 6. The CDR3 length is 15 residues. CDR1 SGHTA and CDR2 FQGNSA come from the germline V gene. The CDR3 region has the DNA TGTGCCAGCAGCCCAACCGGGAGGGCCTCCTACGAGCAGTACTTC. As protein: CASSPTGRASYEQYF.

J is TRBJ2-5 and V is TRBV7-3, with 11 bases matching TRBD1. Trimming at V came to 5 bases and at J to 5 bases, leaving 10 bases not matched to a gene. This CDR3 is built from 16 residues. Germline CDR1 reads SGHTA; CDR2 reads FQGTGA. CDR3 loop: CASSNWTGGASETQYF. CDR3 nucleotide sequence: TGTGCCAGCAGCAACTGGACAGGGGGCGCCTCGGAGACCCAGTACTTC.

The chain is built from TRBV18 and TRBJ2-7, with D possibly TRBD1 on 5 matching bases. The V end was cut by 2 bases, the J end by 6 bases, with 11 bases between. This CDR3 is 13 amino acids long. Germline values: CDR1 KGHSH, CDR2 LQKENI. The CDR3 nucleotides are TGTGCCAGCTCACCAATTTTAGGGGCCGAGCAGTACTTC. This gives the protein CASSPILGAEQYF.

The genes are TRBV30 and TRBJ1-3; perhaps TRBD1 as D (5 bases). This CDR3 has 15 residues. V was pared by 5 bases and J by 0 bases, with 14 bases between. CDR1 GTSNPN and CDR2 SVGIG come from the germline V gene (reference sequence). CDR3 loop: CAWFHYRHSGNTIYF. The CDR3 DNA follows: TGTGCCTGGTTCCACTACAGGCACTCTGGAAACACCATATATTTT.

CDR3 DNA sequence: TGTGCCAGCAGCTTGGATCCCGGACACATGAACACTGAAGCTTTCTTT. Protein sequence: CASSLDPGHMNTEAFF. The chain couples TRBV5-4 to TRBJ1-1; TRBD1 is a possible D gene (5 bases). The CDR3 sequence is 16 residues long. The ends were cut back, 0 bases at V and 0 bases at J, with 12 bases in the middle. Germline assignment: CDR1 SGHNT and CDR2 YYREEE (reference sequence). Looking up the rest from reference TRBV5-4 and TRBJ1-1 gives the full variable domain: ETGVTQSPTHLIKTRGQQVTLRCSSQSGHNTVSWYQQALGQGPQFIFQYYREEENGRGNFPPRFSGLQFPNYSSELNVNALELDDSALYLCASSLDPGHMNTEAFFGQGTRLTVV.

J is TRBJ2-7 and V is TRBV10-3; possible D gene TRBD2, 7 bases. The germline V and J ends were trimmed by 6 bases and 2 bases, with 17 bases remaining between them. The CDR3 is 15 amino acids. Germline V gives CDR1 ENHRY, CDR2 SYGVKD. CDR3 sequence reads: CAISWRGGPPYEQYF. The CDR3 DNA is TGTGCCATCAGCTGGAGGGGGGGCCCCCCCTACGAGCAGTACTTC.

The chain recombines TRBV4-3 with TRBJ1-6, with D possibly matching TRBD1 (5 bases). The CDR3 runs to 16 residues. The germline V gene has CDR1 LGHNA and CDR2 YSLEER. V lost 4 bases and J 1 base, leaving 11 bases between the germline ends. The CDR3 bases are TGCGCCAGCAGCCGCGACAGTGAATCCTATAATTCACCCCTCCACTTT. Its protein product is CASSRDSESYNSPLHF.

This chain links TRBV6-1 with TRBJ1-5, with a tentative D call TRBD1 (6 bases). V lost 4 bases and J lost 8, with 18 bases in between. This CDR3 has 15 residues. CDR1 and CDR2 (germline): MNHNS, SASEGT. The CDR3 loop is CASSATGYVVKPQHF. The CDR3 region has the DNA TGTGCCAGCAGTGCAACAGGGTATGTTGTGAAGCCCCAGCATTTT.

The chain has TRBV4-3 and TRBJ2-7; TRBD2 matches 8 bases. Germline V gene sequence: CDR1 LGHNA, CDR2 YSLEER. J gave up 2 bases and V 1 base, and 4 bases lay outside the gene matches. The CDR3 runs to 15 residues. The CDR3 DNA sequence: TGCGCCAGCAGCCAAGGGACTAGCACAGCCTACGAGCAGTACTTC. Encoded protein: CASSQGTSTAYEQYF.

The chain has TRBV9 and TRBJ2-1; a possible D gene is TRBD1 (6 bases). The CDR3 runs to 16 residues. Germline assignment: CDR1 SGDLS and CDR2 YYNGEE. Trimming left V 0 bases short and J 4 bases short, with 14 bases between. This CDR3 reads CASSVVAGTPYNEQFF. The CDR3 nucleotides read TGTGCCAGCAGCGTAGTAGCCGGGACACCATACAATGAGCAGTTCTTC.

The chain uses TRBV7-2 and TRBJ1-5; 8 positions match TRBD1. The CDR3 loop spans 16 amino acids. Germline assignment: CDR1 SGHTA and CDR2 FQGNSA. V was pared by 0 bases and J by 1 base, with 2 bases of the junction left unmatched. The CDR3 here is CASSLAPGGSNQPQHF. The CDR3 DNA follows: TGTGCCAGCAGCTTAGCGCCAGGGGGCAGCAATCAGCCCCAGCATTTT.

This clone was detected once. The V call is TRBV11-3, the J call TRBJ1-2; D is undetermined. Germline V gene lookup returns CDR1 SGHNT and CDR2 YENEEA. This CDR3 is built from 14 residues. The germline V and J ends were trimmed by 0 bases and 5 bases, with 10 bases remaining between them. The CDR3 reads CASSLETETYGYTF. The CDR3 DNA reads as TGTGCCAGCAGCTTAGAGACGGAGACTTATGGCTACACCTTC.

The chain carries TRBV4-1 and TRBJ2-1; TRBD2 is a possible D gene (6 bases). The CDR3 extends over 15 amino acids. Germline CDR1 MGHRA, CDR2 YSYEKL. Trimming stripped 3 bases from V and 8 bases from J, with 17 bases between. DNA of the CDR3: TGCGCCAGCAGCCAGAGCGGGCTAGAGGTCCATGAGCAGTTCTTC. Its translation: CASSQSGLEVHEQFF.